This TCR beta chain was observed in a study of blood T cell repertoires in COVID-19. Germline V gene lookup returns CDR1 MNHEY and CDR2 SMNVEV (reference sequence). The CDR3 is 13 amino acids. V shed 2 bases and J shed 2 bases, with 5 bases lying between them. Libraries were prepared by immunoSEQ multiplex PCR; TCRdb keeps only in-frame clonotypes and omits some of them. This sample has 140,000 or so clones, with roughly 80% found just once. The origin of this receptor is a man aged 50 to 60 with active or convalescent COVID-19. The sequenced sample consisted of peripheral blood. The rearrangement joins TRBV27 to TRBJ2-3, with D unclear. CDR3 DNA: TGTGCCAGCAGTTTAACCTACACAGATACGCAGTATTTT. This gives the protein CASSLTYTDTQYF.